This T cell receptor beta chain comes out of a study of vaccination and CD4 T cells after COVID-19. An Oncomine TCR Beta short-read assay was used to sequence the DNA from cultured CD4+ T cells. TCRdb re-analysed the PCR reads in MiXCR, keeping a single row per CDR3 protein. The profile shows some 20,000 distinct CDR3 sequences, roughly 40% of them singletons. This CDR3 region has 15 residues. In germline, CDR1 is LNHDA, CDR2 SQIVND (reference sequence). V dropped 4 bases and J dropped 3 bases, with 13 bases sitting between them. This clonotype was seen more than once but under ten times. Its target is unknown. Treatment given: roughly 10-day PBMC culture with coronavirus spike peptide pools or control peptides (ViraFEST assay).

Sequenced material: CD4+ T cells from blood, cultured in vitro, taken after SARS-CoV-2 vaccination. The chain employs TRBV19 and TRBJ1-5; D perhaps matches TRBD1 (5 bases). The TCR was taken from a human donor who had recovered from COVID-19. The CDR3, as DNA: TGTGCCAGTAGTAGATTACAGGCAAACAATCAGCCCCAGCATTTT. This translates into CASSRLQANNQPQHF.